Reported below is one T cell receptor beta chain. What antigen it recognizes has not been identified. Base qualities are not at hand, and no much larger clone is one base apart. Trimming takes 6 bases from V and 2 bases from J, and the germline ends sit 18 bases apart. CDR3 length: 16 amino acids, cysteine to phenylalanine. Only the CDR3 DNA is retained, 48 bases long and in frame from the first base. CDR1 and CDR2 are read off the germline V gene as SNHLY and FYNNEI. This entry is derived from a study of shared clonotypes between healthy human individuals (dated by TCRdb to the early 2020s). A note on the overall study: The cohort included a few men and a couple of women between 18 and 49 years of age. Each donor's leukapheresis produced roughly between about 0.8 and 8.9 billion PBMCs. For each donor, CD4 naive and CD4 memory were each run on three plates, CD8 naive on two plates, and CD8 memory on one plate. The study deeply sequenced blood TCR repertoires of several healthy adults to estimate repertoire size and the extent of clonotype sharing between individuals. Libraries were prepared and TCR repertoires were sequenced by different laboratories using diverse techniques, in order to increase sequencing depth and limit assay-specific biases. Findings and caveats that apply to the study as a whole: Rarefaction of sorted-subset datasets indicated incomplete sequencing despite the large sequencing depth. Pairwise subsampling indicated that sequencing depth was expected to affect the degree of clonotype sharing among donors. Clonotypes shared by all four sorted-subset donors showed higher generation probabilities than non-shared clonotypes. Sampling was limited to blood, and TCR repertoires in tissue likely differ from TCR repertoires in blood. Because the study included only a small number of donors, the genetic and exposure-history diversity represented was limited. Sharing across a handful of donors was observed for approximately 5% of naive CD4, about 4% of naive CD8, 2% to 2.5% of memory CD4, and less than 0.45% of memory CD8 clonotypes. Estimated clonotype richness was generally larger for naive than for memory subsets.

For the CD8 naive samples, CD45RO-negative cells were positively selected for CCR7, yielding a CD45RA+CCR7+ population from which TemRA cells were excluded. Donors were healthy HIV-negative adults with no recently reported acute infections or vaccinations. Only Caucasian adults living in Nashville, Tennessee, USA were represented among the donors. After blood collection by leukapheresis, PBMCs were isolated using Ficoll-Histopaque density gradient centrifugation and then cryopreserved in the vapor phase of liquid nitrogen. Purity and quantity of every magnetically sorted T cell population were checked by analytical flow cytometry. Each sorted fraction had its genomic DNA isolated and then quantified by UV absorbance on a Nanodrop 2000c. Using the deep immunoSEQ assay, multiplex PCR amplified TCR CDR3 regions from genomic DNA. For each cell subset, the extracted genomic DNA was distributed evenly across all wells of several immunoSEQ 96-well plates, and each plate served as one replicate. For sorted subsets, each replicate PCR was loaded with approximately 0.2 ug genomic DNA, equivalent to 32,000 or so T cell genomes. Purified libraries were quantified with a Qubit 3.0 fluorometer, sized on a Bioanalyzer 2100, and re-quantified with the KAPA Library Quantification kit. Each immunoSEQ 96-well plate was sequenced on its own single-read 150-cycle Illumina NextSeq 550 flow cell. The authors' analysis ran thus. The immunoSEQ output contained only junctional sequences without quality scores, so filtering could not match that applied to full-length reads. To assign V/J genes and CDR3, sequences were annotated using PyIR, a Python wrapper for IgBLAST v1.9, with IMGT germline references. Any read was removed if the V/J assignment was weak (E-value above 1e-6), the CDR3 was missing, or the read contained stop codons, out-of-frame junctions, or ambiguous translated residues. V3J clonotypes were defined by identical inferred V gene, J gene, and CDR3 amino acid sequence. Percentage overlap between repertoires was computed as shared unique clonotypes divided by the size of the smaller repertoire. Richness of each repertoire was evaluated using RTK rarefaction, the Chao1 estimator, and Recon v2.1 estimates of unobserved clonotypes. OLGA was used to compute generation probabilities for all TCRbeta clonotypes that the gDNA method yielded from a few donors. Held by TCRdb, this immuneACCESS table contains in-frame sequences only and omits some clones. Under half of the omission traces to an unresolved V gene where checked; the cause of the rest is unknown. D and trimming come from the DNA, and the V and J calls and clone size come from that table. The sample records about 2,100,000 clones, about 93% of which are singletons. Together, the top ten hold 1.5% to 2% of the sample.

The receptor's source is a man aged 18 to 35 in good health. Some clones in this sample may be carry-over from other donors' samples. The material sequenced was naive CD8+ T cells from PBMCs. The meaning of the sample's cell subset or site label: CD45RA+CCR7+. The chain was built from TRBV2 and TRBJ2-3; a tentative D match to TRBD1 spans 6 bases. CDR3 region: CASRFSDRKITDTQYF. The nucleotide sequence is TGTGCCAGCAGGTTCTCCGACAGGAAGATCACAGATACGCAGTATTTT.